A selection of T cell receptor beta chains follows, all from one sample in a study of T-cell reconstitution after alpha-beta-depleted transplantation in children. TCRdb used MiXCR to reprocess the PCR reads, holding one entry per CDR3 protein. The table shows 350,000 to 450,000 distinct CDR3 sequences, with 13% occurring only once. Sample: PBMCs, taken from the stem cell graft. Receptors originate from a human donor who donated a stem cell graft to a child with Fanconi anemia. The CDR3 runs from the conserved cysteine through the conserved F or W. D genes are given only for firm matches. Expanded clones are given a class, and other clones once, few, many or no size at all.

V	D	J	size	DNA	CDR3
TRBV28	NA	TRBJ2-5	NA	TGTGCCAGCAGTTTGTCCCCACAGACCCAGTACTTC	CASSLSPQTQYF
TRBV5-1	NA	TRBJ2-7	many	TGCGCCAGCAGGGACTTCTACGAGCAGTACTTC	CASRDFYEQYF
TRBV20-1	NA	TRBJ1-1	few	TGCAGTGCCAATTACGGGGGACTTGAAGCTTTCTTT	CSANYGGLEAFF
TRBV4-3	NA	TRBJ2-3	NA	TGCGCCAGCAGCCAACTAACTAGCTCCGACACAGATACGCAGTATTTT	CASSQLTSSDTDTQYF
TRBV6-5	TRBD1	TRBJ1-2	NA	TGTGCCAGCAGCTTAACCTTGACAGGGAGTAATGGCTACACCTTC	CASSLTLTGSNGYTF
TRBV12-3/TRBV12-4	NA	TRBJ1-1	NA	TGTGCCAGCAGTTTCGCTGGGGGCGCGAACACTGAAGCTTTCTTT	CASSFAGGANTEAFF
TRBV28	NA	TRBJ1-2	many	TGTGCCAGCAGTTTACTCCAGGGCGGCTACACCTTC	CASSLLQGGYTF
TRBV5-1	NA	TRBJ2-5	many	TGCGCCAGCAGCTTGGCCGTGACAACGGAACAAGAGACCCAGTACTTC	CASSLAVTTEQETQYF
TRBV18	TRBD1	TRBJ1-5	NA	TGTGCCAGCTCACCGGGACAGCTGGAGCCCCAGCATTTT	CASSPGQLEPQHF
TRBV20-1	NA	TRBJ2-5	few	TGCAGTGCTAGAGATCCCAGGGGCCAAGAGACCCAGTACTTC	CSARDPRGQETQYF
TRBV7-9	NA	TRBJ1-1	many	TGTGCCAGCAGTCTCCTCGGGGAGAACACTGAAGCTTTCTTT	CASSLLGENTEAFF
TRBV7-8	NA	TRBJ1-2	few	TGTGCCAGCAGCCCTACCACGGGAGGGCTCTATGGCTACACCTTC	CASSPTTGGLYGYTF
TRBV5-4	NA	TRBJ2-1	NA	TGTGCCAGCAGCTTGCCCAGGTACAATGAGCAGTTCTTC	CASSLPRYNEQFF
TRBV5-5	NA	TRBJ1-6	few	TGTGCCAGCAGCTTGACAGGGTACGATTCACCCCTCCACTTT	CASSLTGYDSPLHF
TRBV5-5	NA	TRBJ2-4	many	TGTGCCAGCAGCTTGGGACAGCGAGGGAACATTCAGTACTTC	CASSLGQRGNIQYF
TRBV7-8	NA	TRBJ1-2	NA	TGTGCCAGCAGCCCCGGGGGGGGCGGTGGCTACACCTTC	CASSPGGGGGYTF
TRBV28	NA	TRBJ1-1	many	TGTGCCAGCAGTTTATGGCCAGGAGAGAACACTGAAGCTTTCTTT	CASSLWPGENTEAFF
TRBV20-1	NA	TRBJ1-6	NA	TGCAGTGCTAGGATTCTCCGGTCCCTGAATAATTCACCCCTCCACTTT	CSARILRSLNNSPLHF
TRBV7-2	NA	TRBJ2-1	few	TGTGCCAGCAGCTTAACGTCCCTAAGGCGATCGAAGCAGTTCTTC	CASSLTSLRRSKQFF
TRBV5-6	NA	TRBJ2-5	many	TGTGCCAGCAGCTTCGGGGGCGGCACAGCCCAAGAGACCCAGTACTTC	CASSFGGGTAQETQYF
TRBV20-1	NA	TRBJ1-5	NA	TGCAGTGCTAGATTAGGGGTTGGAAATCAGCCCCAGCATTTT	CSARLGVGNQPQHF
TRBV12-3/TRBV12-4	TRBD1	TRBJ1-2	many	TGTGCCAGCAGCCGGACAGGGGAGTACTATGGCTACACCTTC	CASSRTGEYYGYTF
TRBV29-1	TRBD2	TRBJ2-1	few	TGCAGCGCCTCGGGGGGTGAGCAGTTCTTC	CSASGGEQFF
TRBV29-1	TRBD2	TRBJ2-7	NA	TGCAGCGTTAAGACGGGAGGGACACTCTACGAGCAGTACTTC	CSVKTGGTLYEQYF
TRBV18	TRBD1	TRBJ1-2	NA	TGTGCCAGCTCACCCCAGGGACAGTCTGGCTACACCTTC	CASSPQGQSGYTF
TRBV5-6	NA	TRBJ2-4	few	TGTGCCAGCAGCATGGGATTTCAAAACATTCAGTACTTC	CASSMGFQNIQYF
TRBV25-1	NA	TRBJ1-5	few	TGTGCCAGCAGTGAATACGACAGGACAAATCAGCCCCAGCATTTT	CASSEYDRTNQPQHF